The entry below describes one TCR beta chain. Its antigen is unknown. The data are from a study of cytomegalovirus exposure and HLA in healthy donors. J lost 2 bases, V lost 1 base, and 6 bases had no gene match. The CDR3 has 16 amino acids. Germline-derived CDR1 and CDR2 are LGHNA and YSLEER. General study results and limits: Later examination showed HLA-associated TCR beta chains had greater clonal expansion than equally common others.

60 Vbeta and 13 Jbeta primers were used in PCR. Measured with immunoSEQ multiplex PCR; TCRdb has only the in-frame clones, and not every one. The repertoire holds 150,000 to 200,000 clones, with about 80% as singletons. This TCR came from a woman aged 25 to 45 in good health and CMV-seronegative. V is TRBV4-3 and J is TRBJ1-2; 8 nucleotides match TRBD1. The sample consisted of PBMCs. The CDR3 spells CASSQVGTGQNYGYTF. The CDR3 DNA reads as TGCGCCAGCAGCCAAGTGGGGACAGGACAAAACTATGGCTACACCTTC.